This T cell receptor beta chain was found in a study of siplizumab effects on memory and regulatory T cells. Study-wide results and limits: Siplizumab led to significantly less abundant alloreactive sequences that could be traced back to unstimulated CD4+ memory cells. Naive T cells seemed more diverse than memory cells and seemed major alloresponse contributors. Naive-or-memory phenotypes were unassignable for roughly 75-97% of proliferating CD4+ or CD8+ clones.

Using immunoSEQ multiplex PCR, the repertoire was profiled, and TCRdb retains in-frame clones only, with some absent. The sample consists of 120,000 or so clones, approximately 92% of them appearing once. The CDR3 totals 16 residues. V was shortened by 8 bases and J by 9 bases, with 28 bases between the two germline ends. CDR1 is WNHNN, CDR2 SYGVQD, per germline (reference sequence). A note on this clone: The antigen is undetermined.

The chain carries TRBV10-1 and TRBJ2-5; D possibly corresponds to TRBD2 (7 bases). Sequenced input: CD4+ T cells sorted from blood. The receptor comes from a human donor in good health. The CDR3 DNA is TGCGCCAGCCACCAAGAGGGGGAGGGTAGGCCCGAGCCCCAGTACTTC. This translates into CASHQEGEGRPEPQYF.